The 12 T cell receptor beta chains below all came from one sample that was sequenced in a study of cytomegalovirus exposure and HLA in healthy donors. In the PCR, 60 Vbeta and 13 Jbeta primers were used. Here immunoSEQ multiplex PCR was the method, and the copy in TCRdb shows in-frame clones only, minus some. The sample includes some 120,000 clones, about 80% of them seen just once. Sequenced material: PBMCs. These receptors were obtained from a human donor in good health.

The rearrangement links TRBV7-2 to TRBJ2-5, with D tentatively TRBD2 (6 bases). Germline CDR1 and CDR2: SGHTA and FQGNSA. V lost 0 bases and J lost 0, with 11 bases in between. The CDR3 extends over 16 amino acids. In DNA form, the CDR3 reads TGTGCCAGCAGCTTAGCGCGGGGCAGGGACCAAGAGACCCAGTACTTC. As protein: CASSLARGRDQETQYF.

V and J are TRBV7-3 and TRBJ2-7; D gene ambiguous. Trimming removed 3 bases at V and 5 bases at J, with 14 bases between. Germline values: CDR1 SGHTA, CDR2 FQGTGA. This CDR3 has 14 residues. In DNA, the CDR3 is TGTGCCAGCAGCTTTTCCGGTGGGCCGGACGAGCAGTACTTC. Protein product: CASSFSGGPDEQYF.

Turning to this clone: A junction end diverges from the germline sequence, so it may reflect a read error. The genes are TRBV7-2 and TRBJ2-7; TRBD1 matches 12 bases. Per the germline V gene, CDR1 is SGHTA and CDR2 is FQGNSA. The CDR3 loop spans 15 amino acids. In nucleotides, the CDR3 is TGTGTCAGCAGCCCCCTCGGGACAGGGGGCAACGAGCAGTACTTC. This sequence encodes CVSSPLGTGGNEQYF.

The chain employs TRBV4-1 and TRBJ2-3; TRBD1 matches at 7 bases. The germline gives CDR1 MGHRA, CDR2 YSYEKL. The junction had 6 bases not matched to a gene; V was cut back by 3 bases and J by 9 bases. The CDR3 length is 13 residues. The chain's CDR3 is CASSHPPGGTQYF. In DNA form, the CDR3 reads TGCGCCAGCAGCCATCCTCCAGGGGGAACGCAGTATTTT.

J is TRBJ2-1 and V is TRBV7-2; TRBD2 matches at 7 bases. The CDR3 is 15 residues long. V shed 7 bases, J shed 15 bases, and the junction held 21 bases outside the gene matches. Germline V CDR1 and CDR2: SGHTA, FQGNSA. CDR3 loop: CASTDRGTRRTRAFF. The CDR3 DNA is TGTGCCAGCACCGACCGGGGGACCCGAAGGACTAGGGCGTTCTTC.

The rearrangement links TRBV6-4 to TRBJ1-2; unclear D gene. The CDR3 runs to 12 residues. Germline assignment: CDR1 MRHNA and CDR2 SNTAGT. The germline V and J ends were trimmed by 9 bases and 5 bases, with 13 bases remaining between them. The CDR3 here is CARLLKKYGYTF. Written as DNA, the CDR3 is TGTGCCAGATTATTAAAAAAATATGGCTACACCTTC.

This clone was recorded only once. V and J are TRBV5-1 and TRBJ2-5; weak D call: TRBD2 (6 bases). The germline V and J ends were trimmed by 3 bases and 3 bases, with 6 bases remaining between them. Looked up from germline, CDR1 is SGHRS and CDR2 is YFSETQ. There are 12 residues in the CDR3. Here the CDR3 reads CASSWREETQYF. The CDR3 nucleotides are TGCGCCAGCAGCTGGAGGGAAGAGACCCAGTACTTC.

The chain links TRBV27 to TRBJ2-7; 8 bases are a match to TRBD1. The CDR3 spans 15 residues. Germline CDR1 is MNHEY and CDR2 is SMNVEV (reference sequence). V was pared by 4 bases and J by 3 bases, with 8 bases of the junction left unmatched. CDR3 protein: CASSSSTGGHYEQYF. CDR3 sequence (DNA): TGTGCCAGCAGTTCATCAACAGGGGGGCACTACGAGCAGTACTTC.

This chain links TRBV5-1 with TRBJ1-1; 7 bases are shared with TRBD1. This CDR3 region has 14 residues. The trim removed 4 bases at V and 5 bases at J, leaving 8 bases unmatched. Germline V gene data show CDR1 as SGHRS and CDR2 as YFSETQ. This chain's CDR3 is CASSLTGEWTEAFF. Written as DNA, the CDR3 is TGCGCCAGCAGCCTCACAGGGGAATGGACTGAAGCTTTCTTT. Using reference TRBV5-1 and TRBJ1-1 for the parts outside the CDR3, the full variable domain is KAGVTQTPRYLIKTRGQQVTLSCSPISGHRSVSWYQQTPGQGLQFLFEYFSETQRNKGNFPGRFSGRQFSNSRSEMNVSTLELGDSALYLCASSLTGEWTEAFFGQGTRLTVV.

CDR3 residues: CASSSASGAGNTIYF. In nucleotides, the CDR3 is TGTGCCAGCAGCTCCGCTTCGGGGGCTGGAAACACCATATATTTT. The gene calls are TRBV9 and TRBJ1-3; D possibly corresponds to TRBD1 (5 bases). Germline V gives CDR1 SGDLS, CDR2 YYNGEE. The ends were cut back, 4 bases at V and 2 bases at J, with 13 bases in the middle. CDR3 length equals 15 residues.

The rearrangement uses TRBV19 and TRBJ2-7, with 11 bases aligning to TRBD2. The germline gives CDR1 LNHDA, CDR2 SQIVND (reference sequence). The V segment lost 4 bases and the J segment 6 bases; nucleotides outside the gene matches: 8. This CDR3 has 15 residues. CDR3 nucleotides: TGTGCCAGTAGTACCATAGCGGGGGGGCCATTCGAGCAGTACTTC. This translates into CASSTIAGGPFEQYF.

This chain links TRBV20-1 with TRBJ1-1; D gene ambiguous. V lost 4 bases to trimming and J lost 2 bases, with 5 bases between them. Germline CDR1 and CDR2: DFQATT and SNEGSKA (reference sequence). The CDR3 has 11 amino acids. The CDR3 sequence: CSATTNTEAFF. The CDR3 region has the DNA TGCAGTGCTACGACAAACACTGAAGCTTTCTTT.